The sequence of this T cell receptor beta chain was determined in a study of blood T cell repertoires in COVID-19. Method: immunoSEQ multiplex PCR; TCRdb's copy keeps in-frame clones and lacks some. The table lists 100,000 to 150,000 clones, around 70% of them singletons, with approximately 5.9% in the top ten. This clone was observed a handful of times. CDR1 and CDR2 from the germline V gene are LNHDA and SQIVND (reference sequence). Deletions cut 3 bases from V and 6 bases from J, with 15 bases between. The CDR3 runs 15 residues. This rearrangement joins TRBV19 to TRBJ1-5; D is possibly TRBD1 (5 bases). Sequences were obtained from peripheral blood. The receptor's source is a man at least 80 years old with COVID-19, enrolled during active disease. In DNA, the CDR3 is TGTGCCAGTAGTATCCTGGGGGGGGGACCTCAGCCCCAGCATTTT. Its translation: CASSILGGGPQPQHF. The variable domain in full, completed from reference TRBV19 and TRBJ1-5, reads DGGITQSPKYLFRKEGQNVTLSCEQNLNHDAMYWYRQDPGQGLRLIYYSQIVNDFQKGDIAEGYSVSREKKESFPLTVTSAQKNPTAFYLCASSILGGGPQPQHFGDGTRLSIL.